A single sample gave rise to the 17 T cell receptor beta chains below, sequenced in a study of blood T cell repertoires in COVID-19. TCRdb's table, derived via immunoSEQ multiplex PCR, lists solely in-frame clones and lacks some. The profile shows 40,000 to 55,000 clones, roughly 90% of them singletons. The sample taken for sequencing was peripheral blood. The receptor set was obtained from a human donor in a cohort sampled during active COVID-19.

A few counts support this clone. The genes are TRBV6-5 and TRBJ1-1; D might be TRBD1 (5 bases). The V gene lost 7 bases and the J gene lost 1 base, with 13 bases spanning the gap. The CDR3 extends over 14 amino acids. Germline loops: CDR1 MNHEY, CDR2 SVGAGI. As DNA, the CDR3 is TGTGCCAGCACCCGGGGACTCTCGAACACTGAAGCTTTCTTT. Its protein is CASTRGLSNTEAFF.

The CDR3 loop is CASSERGGYGYTF. CDR3 nucleotides: TGTGCCAGCAGTGAACGGGGGGGGTATGGCTACACCTTC. J is TRBJ1-2 and V is TRBV6-1, with D maybe TRBD1 (5 bases). Germline CDR1 MNHNS, CDR2 SASEGT. The length of the CDR3 is 13 residues. The V end was cut by 2 bases, the J end by 5 bases, with 9 bases between.

This sequence joins TRBV5-1 and TRBJ2-5; D is possibly TRBD1 (6 bases). Germline V lookup: CDR1 SGHRS, CDR2 YFSETQ. The CDR3 sequence is 14 residues long. Trimming cost V 3 bases and J 2 bases, with 11 bases left between them. CDR3 in amino acids: CASSSSGTQETQYF. DNA of the CDR3: TGCGCCAGCAGCTCATCCGGGACACAAGAGACCCAGTACTTC.

This sequence joins TRBV12-5 and TRBJ2-6; 8 bases match TRBD1. CDR1 and CDR2 from the germline V gene are LGHNT and FRNRAP. V lost 6 bases, J lost 0 bases, and 7 bases stayed unmatched. The CDR3 contains 17 residues. In DNA form, the CDR3 reads TGTGCTAGTGGCCCGTACAGGGGGTCCTCTGGGGCCAACGTCCTGACTTTC. This encodes CASGPYRGSSGANVLTF.

The V and J genes are TRBV2 and TRBJ1-1; D remains unclear. CDR1 SNHLY and CDR2 FYNNEI come from the germline V gene. Trimming removed 6 bases at V and 6 bases at J, with 11 bases between. This CDR3 has 12 amino acids. The CDR3 DNA follows: TGTGCCAGCAGCCCACTCATGCCTGAAGCTTTCTTT. This gives the protein CASSPLMPEAFF.

CDR3 region: CASSQVRGSNQPQHF. CDR3 nucleotide sequence: TGTGCCAGCAGCCAAGTCAGGGGTAGCAATCAGCCCCAGCATTTT. This chain connects TRBV4-2 to TRBJ1-5; D is perhaps TRBD1 (6 bases). V lost 1 base and J lost 0, with 7 bases in between. The CDR3 runs to 15 residues. The V gene's germline CDR1 is LGHNA and CDR2 YNFKEQ.

The CDR3 nucleotides read TGTGCCAGCAGCCAAGTTCCTAGTCACTACTACGAGCAGTACTTC. It encodes CASSQVPSHYYEQYF. This chain uses TRBV3-1 (or the pseudogene TRBV3-2) with TRBJ2-7; D not resolved. Germline assignment: CDR1 LGHDT and CDR2 YNNKEL (reference sequence). V was cut by 1 base and J by 3 bases, with 13 bases left in between. The CDR3 loop spans 15 amino acids.

V gene TRBV28 combines with J gene TRBJ1-2; the D gene is possibly TRBD1 (6 bases). The germline V and J ends were trimmed by 6 bases and 2 bases, with 16 bases remaining between them. This CDR3 is built from 15 residues. Germline V gene sequence: CDR1 MDHEN, CDR2 SYDVKM. The CDR3 bases are TGTGCCAGCAGAGTTGGTTTAAGGGGGAACTATGGCTACACCTTC. This codes for CASRVGLRGNYGYTF.

The chain has TRBV5-4 and TRBJ2-2; 7 bases agree with TRBD2. Germline CDR1 reads SGHNT; CDR2 reads YYREEE (reference sequence). The CDR3 length is 18 residues. Unmatched junction bases numbered 12, after V lost 4 bases and J lost 0 bases. This CDR3 reads CASSSPNPGTTNTGELFF. In nucleotides, the CDR3 is TGTGCCAGCAGCAGCCCTAACCCCGGGACTACGAACACCGGGGAGCTGTTTTTT.

CDR3 nucleotide sequence: TGTGCCAGCAGCTTATTCCCGGGAGTCTCCTACGAGCAGTACTTC. Translating gives CASSLFPGVSYEQYF. The chain couples TRBV7-3 to TRBJ2-7; the D gene is possibly TRBD2 (6 bases). The CDR3 is made up of 15 amino acids. Trimming cost V 2 bases and J 0 bases, with 11 bases left between them. The germline V gene encodes CDR1 SGHTA and CDR2 FQGTGA.

The V call is TRBV25-1, the J call TRBJ2-7; maybe TRBD2 (5 bases). Per germline, CDR1 MGHDK and CDR2 SYGVNS. The CDR3 has 16 amino acids. V lost 4 bases to trimming and J lost 0 bases, with 16 bases between them. The CDR3 nucleotides read TGTGCCAGCAGTGCCGTGGACTTTCCGAGCTCCTACGAGCAGTACTTC. This encodes CASSAVDFPSSYEQYF.

The rearrangement links TRBV24-1 to TRBJ1-2; 9 nucleotides line up with TRBD1. The junction had 8 bases not matched to a gene; V was cut back by 4 bases and J by 6 bases. The CDR3 sequence is 15 residues long. CDR1 is KGHDR, CDR2 SFDVKD, per germline. For the CDR3, the DNA is TGTGCCACCAGTGACGGTACAGGGGGCGACGATGGCTACACCTTC. Translation: CATSDGTGGDDGYTF.

This sequence joins TRBV7-3 and TRBJ2-2; weak D call: TRBD1 (5 bases). Germline lookup yields CDR1 SGHTA and CDR2 FQGTGA. The CDR3 length is 15 residues. The ends were cut back, 4 bases at V and 2 bases at J, with 11 bases in the middle. The CDR3 DNA sequence: TGTGCCAGCAGCTCTAACAGGAGAAACACCGGGGAGCTGTTTTTT. This codes for CASSSNRRNTGELFF.

The rearrangement joins TRBV18 to TRBJ2-3, with D tentatively TRBD1 (5 bases). This CDR3 has 14 residues. Trimming took 6 bases from V and 2 from J, leaving 12 bases between them. The germline V gene has CDR1 KGHSH and CDR2 LQKENI. The CDR3 DNA is TGTGCCAGCTCCCTAGACAGAGTCACAGATACGCAGTATTTT. It is translated as CASSLDRVTDTQYF.

The chain joins TRBV5-1 to TRBJ2-7; 9 nucleotides match TRBD1. After removal of 0 bases from V and 7 bases from J, the junction contained 11 bases not matched to a gene. The V gene's germline CDR1 is SGHRS and CDR2 YFSETQ. The CDR3 contains 16 residues. This CDR3 is CASSLASWTGASEQYF. CDR3 in DNA: TGCGCCAGCAGCTTGGCCTCGTGGACAGGGGCCTCTGAGCAGTACTTC.

The genes are TRBV7-3 and TRBJ2-1, with 11 bases that match TRBD1. The germline V gene has CDR1 SGHTA and CDR2 FQGTGA. The CDR3 has 15 residues. With V trimmed by 3 bases and J by 7 bases, 5 bases remained unmatched. CDR3 amino acids: CASSLGQGDWNEQFF. In DNA form, the CDR3 reads TGTGCCAGCAGCTTGGGACAGGGGGATTGGAATGAGCAGTTCTTC.

This chain links TRBV5-6 with TRBJ1-2; 8 bases agree with TRBD1. J was trimmed by 3 bases and V by 6 bases; bases with no gene match: 7. The germline CDR1 and CDR2 sequences are SGHDT and YYEEEE. The CDR3 totals 14 residues. CDR3 coding DNA: TGTGCCAGCAACCTGAGGGGACAGGACTATGGCTACACCTTC. This sequence encodes CASNLRGQDYGYTF.